The sample holds a few counts of the clone carrying this T cell receptor beta chain. Its antigen is still unknown. The sample is drawn from a study of long-term antiretroviral therapy in people with HIV. Study in general: About a decade before 2015, the earliest samples were taken when ART was typically delayed.

Regarding the study as a whole: Clonal populations expanded prior to ART predominated within the repertoire at all time points. Missing from the dataset were any data on ART adherence, viral resistance or therapy changes.

Trimming took off 7 bases at V and 0 bases at J, with 10 bases between the two ends. This CDR3 region has 13 residues. Germline V lookup: CDR1 MDHEN, CDR2 SYDVKM. At survey level, the immunoSEQ assay was run in its v3.0 version. TCRdb keeps only in-frame clones here, not all; method: immunoSEQ multiplex PCR. The sample has fewer than 55,000 clones, about 95% seen once. The material sequenced was unsorted PBMCs, taken 3.7 years after starting antiretroviral therapy. The rearrangement links TRBV28 to TRBJ2-7; the D is unclear. The receptor's source is a woman aged 45 to 65 with HIV. CDR3 loop: CASTPSSSYEQYF. CDR3 coding DNA: TGTGCCAGCACCCCCTCGAGCTCCTACGAGCAGTACTTC. Variable domain in full (rest from reference TRBV28 and TRBJ2-7): DVKVTQSSRYLVKRTGEKVFLECVQDMDHENMFWYRQDPGLGLRLIYFSYDVKMKEKGDIPEGYSVSREKKERFSLILESASTNQTSMYLCASTPSSSYEQYFGPGTRLTVT.